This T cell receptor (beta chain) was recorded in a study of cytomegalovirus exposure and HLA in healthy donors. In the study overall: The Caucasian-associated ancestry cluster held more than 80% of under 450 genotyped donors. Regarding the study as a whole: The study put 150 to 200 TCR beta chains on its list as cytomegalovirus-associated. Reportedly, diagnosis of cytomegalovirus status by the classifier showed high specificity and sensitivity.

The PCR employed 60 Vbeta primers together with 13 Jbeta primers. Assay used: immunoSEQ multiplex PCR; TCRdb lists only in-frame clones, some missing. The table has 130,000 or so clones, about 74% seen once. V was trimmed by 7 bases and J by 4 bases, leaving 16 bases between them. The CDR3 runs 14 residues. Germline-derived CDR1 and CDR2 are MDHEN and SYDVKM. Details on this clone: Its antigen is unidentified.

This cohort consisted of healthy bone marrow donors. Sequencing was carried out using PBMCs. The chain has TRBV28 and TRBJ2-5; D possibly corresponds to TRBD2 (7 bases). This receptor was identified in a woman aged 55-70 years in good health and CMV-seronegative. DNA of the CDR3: TGTGCCAGCAATCGAGGGGGGGGAATAGAGACCCAGTACTTC. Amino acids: CASNRGGGIETQYF.